A single sample gave rise to the 19 T cell receptor beta chains below, sequenced in a study of OX40 agonist ivuxolimab in advanced cancers. Profiled with immunoSEQ multiplex PCR; TCRdb holds only in-frame clones, not every one. The sample has over 75,000 clones, about 89% seen once. The specimen comprised CD4+ or CD8+ T cells sorted from blood, sampled in a trial of the OX40 agonist ivuxolimab. These TCRs come from an adult with an advanced solid tumor such as melanoma, head and neck, liver or kidney cancer.

Comment on this clone: Because the CDR3's place on the DNA is in doubt, the DNA is left out and the CDR3 is given as listed by TCRdb. This chain links TRBV11-2 with TRBJ1-2. Germline V gene sequence: CDR1 SGHAT, CDR2 FQNNGV. Termini included, the CDR3 measures 15 amino acids. The CDR3 spells CASTSDRGLIYGYTF.

This rearrangement joins TRBV5-5 to TRBJ2-7; D is unresolved. The germline V and J ends were trimmed by 0 bases and 0 bases, with 13 bases remaining between them. The length of the CDR3 is 16 residues. Germline CDR1 is SGHKS and CDR2 is YYEKEE (reference sequence). CDR3 sequence reads: CASSLGLAADSYEQYF. As DNA, the CDR3 is TGTGCCAGCAGCTTGGGTCTTGCTGCTGACTCCTACGAGCAGTACTTC.

The genes are TRBV4-1 and TRBJ2-5, with 9 bases that match TRBD2. The germline gives CDR1 MGHRA, CDR2 YSYEKL. The length of the CDR3 is 15 residues. With V trimmed by 3 bases and J by 3 bases, 5 bases remained unmatched. The CDR3 DNA follows: TGCGCCAGCAGCCAGGGCCTAGCGGGAAAAGAGACCCAGTACTTC. As protein: CASSQGLAGKETQYF.

The chain carries TRBV10-3 and TRBJ2-3; TRBD1 might be the D (5 bases). Germline V gene data show CDR1 as ENHRY and CDR2 as SYGVKD. The CDR3 length is 13 residues. Deletions cut 9 bases from V and 5 bases from J, with 15 bases between. The CDR3 spells CAILGLLGDTQYF. The DNA of the CDR3 is TGTGCCATTTTGGGGCTTCTAGGAGATACGCAGTATTTT.

V and J are TRBV7-9 and TRBJ2-5; 10 nucleotides match TRBD2. The assigned J gene may be wrong: the sequence end matches TRBJ2-7 better. Germline-derived CDR1 and CDR2 are SEHNR and FQNEAQ (reference sequence). The CDR3 sequence is 16 residues long. The CDR3 region has the DNA TGTGCCAGCAGCTTACTAGCGGGAGCCTCCTCCTACGAGCAGTACTTC. Amino acid sequence: CASSLLAGASSYEQYF.

This clone was seen once. V is TRBV5-1 and J is TRBJ2-7; weak D call: TRBD1 (6 bases). Germline-derived CDR1 and CDR2 are SGHRS and YFSETQ. Trimming left V 5 bases short and J 1 base short, with 16 bases between. The CDR3 extends over 15 amino acids. CDR3 DNA: TGCGCCAGCAGACCTCTACAGGGTTCTTCCTACGAGCAGTACTTC. Encoded protein: CASRPLQGSSYEQYF. The complete variable domain, with remaining parts taken from reference TRBV5-1 and TRBJ2-7, reads KAGVTQTPRYLIKTRGQQVTLSCSPISGHRSVSWYQQTPGQGLQFLFEYFSETQRNKGNFPGRFSGRQFSNSRSEMNVSTLELGDSALYLCASRPLQGSSYEQYFGPGTRLTVT.

The J gene is TRBJ2-7, the V gene TRBV2; D might be TRBD1 or TRBD2, each matching 5 bases. Germline assignment: CDR1 SNHLY and CDR2 FYNNEI. Trimming took off 6 bases at V and 7 bases at J, with 16 bases between the two ends. The CDR3 contains 13 residues. The CDR3 loop reads CASRVGVSGEQYF. The CDR3 DNA reads TGTGCCAGCAGGGTAGGGGTATCGGGAGAGCAGTACTTC.

This clone appeared a single time. The chain is built from TRBV14 and TRBJ2-5; tentatively, D is TRBD2 (5 bases). The CDR3 contains 14 residues. The V and J ends lost 4 bases and 1 base respectively, with 10 bases between them. Germline assignment: CDR1 SGHDN and CDR2 FVKESK. The CDR3 region is CASSPRRGQETQYF. CDR3 sequence (DNA): TGTGCCAGCAGCCCCCGCCGGGGCCAAGAGACCCAGTACTTC.

The rearrangement uses TRBV11-3 and TRBJ2-7; D is undetermined. In germline, CDR1 is SGHNT, CDR2 YENEEA. The CDR3 is 12 residues long. V shed 3 bases and J shed 8 bases, with 11 bases lying between them. CDR3 sequence reads: CASSLGRSQQYF. The CDR3 DNA reads as TGTGCCAGCAGCTTGGGCAGGAGCCAGCAGTACTTC.

The rearrangement joins TRBV6-6 to TRBJ2-3, with D perhaps TRBD1 or TRBD2 (6 bases each). The CDR3 contains 13 residues. Germline V CDR1 and CDR2: MNHNY, SVGAGI (reference sequence). Trimming took off 8 bases at V and 5 bases at J, with 14 bases between the two ends. CDR3 sequence (DNA): TGTGCCAGCCGGAGGGGGAAAGGAGATACGCAGTATTTT. It specifies CASRRGKGDTQYF.

The gene calls are TRBV5-1 and TRBJ2-7; the match to TRBD1 covers 8 bases. CDR1 is SGHRS, CDR2 YFSETQ, per germline. CDR3 size: 14 residues. The V gene end was trimmed by 6 bases and the J gene end by 6 bases; junction bases not matched to a gene: 11. CDR3 sequence (DNA): TGCGCCAGCAACCTGGACAGGGAGGTCGGCGAGCAGTACTTC. It specifies CASNLDREVGEQYF.

The chain links TRBV4-1 to TRBJ1-2; D possibly corresponds to TRBD1 (6 bases). Trimming removed 0 bases from V and 3 bases from J, with 14 bases in between. Germline V gene data show CDR1 as MGHRA and CDR2 as YSYEKL. The CDR3 is 16 amino acids. The CDR3 here is CASSQDNGGRYYGYTF. The CDR3 DNA reads as TGCGCCAGCAGCCAAGATAATGGGGGGCGCTACTATGGCTACACCTTC.

The rearrangement joins TRBV2 to TRBJ1-1, with 10 bases aligning to TRBD1. CDR1 and CDR2 (germline): SNHLY, FYNNEI. The CDR3 length is 14 residues. Trimming removed 7 bases from V and 4 bases from J; junction bases left unmatched: 6. The CDR3 loop is CASTRGQGGTEAFF. The CDR3 DNA reads TGTGCCAGCACCAGAGGACAGGGGGGCACTGAAGCTTTCTTT. The full variable domain, with the rest looked up from reference TRBV2 and TRBJ1-1, is EPEVTQTPSHQVTQMGQEVILRCVPISNHLYFYWYRQILGQKVEFLVSFYNNEISEKSEIFDDQFSVERPDGSNFTLKIRSTKLEDSAMYFCASTRGQGGTEAFFGQGTRLTVV.

The chain joins TRBV5-6 to TRBJ1-5; the D is unclear. V lost 3 bases and J lost 4, with 5 bases in between. This CDR3 has 12 amino acids. CDR1 is SGHDT, CDR2 YYEEEE, per germline. The CDR3 DNA follows: TGTGCCAGCAGCTCAAAGAATCAGCCCCAGCATTTT. Protein: CASSSKNQPQHF.

The rearrangement joins TRBV4-1 to TRBJ2-7; D unresolved. V was pared by 1 base and J by 0 bases, with 13 bases between. The CDR3 runs 16 residues. The germline V gene has CDR1 MGHRA and CDR2 YSYEKL. The CDR3 loop is CASSQGLAPNSYEQYF. In DNA form, the CDR3 reads TGCGCCAGCAGCCAAGGGCTCGCCCCCAACTCCTACGAGCAGTACTTC.

This rearrangement joins TRBV5-4 to TRBJ1-4, with unresolved D. The CDR3 totals 15 residues. V was cut by 0 bases and J by 5 bases, with 11 bases left in between. The germline CDR1 and CDR2 sequences are SGHNT and YYREEE (reference sequence). DNA of the CDR3: TGTGCCAGCAGCTTGGCTGGGAACAAGAATGAAAAACTGTTTTTT. This encodes CASSLAGNKNEKLFF.

This clone has just one count. The chain carries TRBV10-3 and TRBJ1-1; tentative D call: TRBD1 (6 bases). The CDR3 is made up of 14 amino acids. Germline V gene lookup returns CDR1 ENHRY and CDR2 SYGVKD. V gave up 5 bases and J gave up 4 bases, with 14 bases separating them. Here the CDR3 DNA reads TGTGCCATCAGTAGAACAGGGTCGAGCACTGAAGCTTTCTTT. This encodes CAISRTGSSTEAFF.

The chain couples TRBV28 to TRBJ1-2; no reliable D call. Germline V gives CDR1 MDHEN, CDR2 SYDVKM. V dropped 5 bases and J dropped 4 bases, with 8 bases sitting between them. The CDR3 consists of 12 residues. The CDR3 spells CASSAGSYGYTF. The CDR3 DNA is TGTGCCAGCAGTGCGGGGTCCTATGGCTACACCTTC.

The rearrangement uses TRBV18 and TRBJ2-5; D might be TRBD1 (5 bases). CDR3 length equals 13 residues. Trimming left V 3 bases short and J 2 bases short, with 7 bases between. Germline V gives CDR1 KGHSH, CDR2 LQKENI. CDR3 nucleotides: TGTGCCAGCTCACCTGACAGTCAAGAGACCCAGTACTTC. It is translated as CASSPDSQETQYF.